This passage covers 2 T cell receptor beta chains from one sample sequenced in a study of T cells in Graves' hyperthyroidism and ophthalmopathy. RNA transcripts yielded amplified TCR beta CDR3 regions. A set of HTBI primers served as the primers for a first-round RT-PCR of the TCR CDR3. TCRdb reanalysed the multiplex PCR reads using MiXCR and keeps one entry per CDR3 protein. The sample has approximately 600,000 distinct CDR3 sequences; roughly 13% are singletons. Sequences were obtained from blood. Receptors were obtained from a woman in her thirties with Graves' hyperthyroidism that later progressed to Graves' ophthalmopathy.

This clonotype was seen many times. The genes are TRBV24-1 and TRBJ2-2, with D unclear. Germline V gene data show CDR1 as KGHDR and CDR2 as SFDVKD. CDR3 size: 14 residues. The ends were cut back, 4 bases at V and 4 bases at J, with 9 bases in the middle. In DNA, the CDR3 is TGTGCCACCAGTGAAGCAGACGTCACCGGGGAGCTGTTTTTT. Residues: CATSEADVTGELFF.

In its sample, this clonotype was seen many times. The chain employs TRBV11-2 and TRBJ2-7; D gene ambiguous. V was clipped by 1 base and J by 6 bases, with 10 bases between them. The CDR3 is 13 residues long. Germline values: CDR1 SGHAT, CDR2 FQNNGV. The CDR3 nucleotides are TGTGCCAGCAGCTTAGTAGTCCCGGGCGAGCAGTACTTC. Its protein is CASSLVVPGEQYF.